The source of this T cell receptor beta chain is a study of cytomegalovirus exposure and HLA in healthy donors listed by TCRdb under 2017. Regarding the study in general: The 500 to 800 repertoires of the first cohort and the roughly 120 validation repertoires were produced on the same platform, according to a later analysis. In addition to the first cohort of several hundred subjects, a separate validation cohort of 100 to 150 different subjects was used. The study aimed to test whether signatures of past pathogen exposure could be identified by cataloging public T cell receptors. The study combined high-throughput TCR immunosequencing, statistical association of individual TCRs with disease status, and machine learning to predict cytomegalovirus infection status.

The donors were included in the validation cohort of approximately 120 subjects, a group kept apart from the roughly 680-subject first cohort. Overall results and qualifications from the work: The study listed 150 to 200 TCR beta chains as associated with cytomegalovirus. The authors suggested that the approach could potentially be extended to other disease states and immunological phenotypes. In a later analysis, TCRs clustered in the first cohort were found to also tend to co-occur in the roughly 110 validation repertoires, with roughly 93% of cluster scores above 0. Most TCR sequences were observed very rarely across donors, whereas some public TCRs were present in many individuals. All 120 or so repertoires were used to score co-occurrence in the validation cohort in a later analysis, because that analysis had no HLA typing for the cohort. The classifier was reported to diagnose cytomegalovirus status with high specificity and sensitivity in both the original cohort and the validation cohort. A few of the identified cytomegalovirus-associated TCR beta chains were confirmed in vitro to be specific for cytomegalovirus antigens.

To prepare the library, the immunoSEQ multiplex PCR assay was applied. The paper's data handling went like this. To diagnose cytomegalovirus status from the catalog of TCR beta chain sequences, a statistical classification framework was built. TCRdb stores this immuneACCESS table with in-frame sequences only. Part of the clones is absent; in the studies checked, under half of the shortfall reflects unresolved V genes, and no reason is known for the rest. The V and J calls and clone size come from that table; D and trimming were worked out from the DNA. The sample table contains 160,000 or so clones; only one count was recorded for roughly 83% of them. The ten most abundant clones make up roughly 10% of the sample. Notes on this clone: The antigen it recognizes is unknown. No qualities accompany the bases; no much larger clone lies one base away.

V gives up 6 bases and J gives up 5 bases, and the segment between their germline ends measures 16 bases. The CDR1 and CDR2 encoded by the germline V gene are MNHEY and SVGAGI. Reading from cysteine to phenylalanine, the CDR3 counts 14 amino acids. The sequence is cut down to CDR3 DNA, 42 bases in frame from base 1. The rearranged segments are TRBV6-5 and TRBJ1-1; a tentative D match to TRBD1 spans 5 bases. The TCR originated in a man aged 25 to 40 in good health and CMV-seropositive. The sample comprised PBMCs. The DNA is TGTGCCAGCAGCCGCACGCCAGGGAGGACTGAAGCTTTCTTT. Translated, it gives CASSRTPGRTEAFF.